This is a list of T cell receptor beta chains from one sample in a study of blood T cell repertoires in COVID-19. TCRdb keeps only in-frame clones here, not all; method: immunoSEQ multiplex PCR. The sample consists of more than 130,000 clones, more than 75% of them appearing once. The source material was peripheral blood. These receptors were taken from a woman aged 40 to 50 with acute or convalescent COVID-19. The CDR3 runs from the conserved cysteine through the conserved F or W. A D gene is named only where the DNA matches it firmly. Not every row has a clone size; where given, it reads once, few, many or a size class.

CASSRMLAGVLGTGELFF,TGTGCCAGCAGCCGAATGCTAGCGGGAGTTCTAGGGACCGGGGAGCTGTTTTTT,TRBV7-9,TRBJ2-2,.,TRBD2
CASSLGLAGLWADTQYF,TGTGCCAGCAGCTTGGGACTAGCGGGCCTCTGGGCAGATACGCAGTATTTT,TRBV7-6,TRBJ2-3,.,TRBD2
CASSSSLTGGYEQYF,TGTGCCAGCAGTTCCTCTCTGACAGGGGGCTACGAGCAGTACTTC,TRBV6-5,TRBJ2-7,.,TRBD1
CASTITGDAFF,TGTGCCAGCACTATCACAGGGGATGCTTTCTTT,TRBV6-5,TRBJ1-1,.,TRBD1
CASSQVRYETQYF,TGTGCCAGCAGCCAAGTCAGATACGAGACCCAGTACTTC,TRBV3-1/TRBV3-2,TRBJ2-5,.,.
CASSEWGGRHTEAFF,TGTGCCAGCAGTGAATGGGGGGGGAGGCACACTGAAGCTTTCTTT,TRBV25-1,TRBJ1-1,.,.
CASSPDLYQETQYF,TGTGCCAGCAGCCCAGATTTATACCAAGAGACCCAGTACTTC,TRBV7-9,TRBJ2-5,.,.
CASSLGDSYQPQHF,TGTGCCAGCAGCTTGGGAGACAGCTATCAGCCCCAGCATTTT,TRBV5-8,TRBJ1-5,once,.
CAWSFGTSGLQFF,TGTGCCTGGAGTTTCGGGACTAGCGGGTTGCAGTTCTTC,TRBV30,TRBJ2-1,.,TRBD2
CASNSGYTQPQHF,TGTGCCAGTAACTCAGGGTATACTCAGCCCCAGCATTTT,TRBV19,TRBJ1-5,.,.
CATPRWSGGNEQYF,TGTGCCACCCCCAGGTGGTCAGGGGGTAACGAGCAGTACTTC,TRBV15,TRBJ2-7,.,TRBD1
CAWRRGNTEAFF,TGTGCCTGGAGGCGGGGGAACACTGAAGCTTTCTTT,TRBV30,TRBJ1-1,.,.
CASSRSGTGNTEAFF,TGCGCCAGCAGCCGATCCGGGACAGGGAACACTGAAGCTTTCTTT,TRBV4-1,TRBJ1-1,few,TRBD1